A single sample is the source of the 3 T cell receptor beta chains below, sequenced in a study of early T cells in non-severe SARS-CoV-2 infection. MiXCR, applied by TCRdb to the 5' RACE reads, yields one record per CDR3 protein. Here the sample spans approximately 88,000 distinct CDR3 sequences, roughly 15% being singletons. The sample comprised whole blood. These receptors were obtained from an adult who was a healthcare worker with PCR-confirmed SARS-CoV-2 infection or an uninfected control (not recorded which).

This chain joins TRBV10-1 and TRBJ1-1; no clear D. Germline-derived CDR1 and CDR2 are WNHNN and SYGVQD (reference sequence). This CDR3 spans 14 amino acids. Trimming removed 4 bases from V and 4 bases from J, with 13 bases in between. The CDR3 DNA sequence: TGCGCCAGCAGTGCGGCGGCTGGGAGCACTGAAGCTTTCTTT. This sequence encodes CASSAAAGSTEAFF.

This chain connects TRBV4-1 to TRBJ2-4; D could derive from TRBD1 or TRBD2 (6 bases each). Germline lookup yields CDR1 MGHRA and CDR2 YSYEKL. Deletions cut 2 bases from V and 0 bases from J, with 20 bases between. CDR3 size: 19 residues. The CDR3 sequence is CASSQRLGAGVLAKNIQYF. The CDR3 nucleotides are TGCGCCAGCAGCCAAAGACTAGGGGCAGGGGTACTAGCCAAAAACATTCAGTACTTC.

In its sample, this clonotype was seen many times. V gene TRBV29-1 combines with J gene TRBJ2-1; D is uncertain. The V and J ends lost 6 bases and 0 bases respectively, with 12 bases between them. Germline V CDR1 and CDR2: SQVTM, ANQGSEA. The CDR3 sequence is 14 residues long. CDR3 residues: CSVRGYSSYNEQFF. The CDR3, as DNA: TGCAGCGTACGAGGCTATAGCTCCTACAATGAGCAGTTCTTC.